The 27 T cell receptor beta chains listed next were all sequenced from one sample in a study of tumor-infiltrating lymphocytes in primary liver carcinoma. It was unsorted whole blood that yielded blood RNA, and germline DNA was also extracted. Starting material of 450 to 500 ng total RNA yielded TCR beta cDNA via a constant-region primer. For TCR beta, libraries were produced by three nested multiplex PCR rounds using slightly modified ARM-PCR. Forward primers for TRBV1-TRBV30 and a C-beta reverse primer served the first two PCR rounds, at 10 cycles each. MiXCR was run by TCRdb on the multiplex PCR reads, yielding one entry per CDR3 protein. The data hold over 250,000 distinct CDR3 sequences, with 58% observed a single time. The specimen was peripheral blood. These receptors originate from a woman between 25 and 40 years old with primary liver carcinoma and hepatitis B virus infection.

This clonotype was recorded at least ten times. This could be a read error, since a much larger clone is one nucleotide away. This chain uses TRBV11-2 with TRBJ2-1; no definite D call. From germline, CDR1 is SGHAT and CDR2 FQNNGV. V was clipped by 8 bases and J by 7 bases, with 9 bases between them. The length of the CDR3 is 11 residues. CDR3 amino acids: CASRRLNEQFF. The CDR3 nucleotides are TGTGCCAGCCGACGGCTTAATGAGCAGTTCTTC.

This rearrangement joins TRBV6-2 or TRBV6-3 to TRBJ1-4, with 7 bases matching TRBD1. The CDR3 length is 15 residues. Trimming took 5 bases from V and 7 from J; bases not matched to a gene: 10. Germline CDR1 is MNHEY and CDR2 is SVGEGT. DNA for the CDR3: TGTGCCAGCAGTCATCAGACAGGGATGGGTGAAAAACTGTTTTTT. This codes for CASSHQTGMGEKLFF.

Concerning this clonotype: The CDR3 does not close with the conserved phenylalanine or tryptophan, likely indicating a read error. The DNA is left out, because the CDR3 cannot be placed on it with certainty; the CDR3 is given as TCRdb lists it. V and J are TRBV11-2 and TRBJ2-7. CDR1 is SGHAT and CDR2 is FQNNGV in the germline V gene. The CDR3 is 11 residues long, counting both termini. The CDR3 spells CASSHNYERYL.

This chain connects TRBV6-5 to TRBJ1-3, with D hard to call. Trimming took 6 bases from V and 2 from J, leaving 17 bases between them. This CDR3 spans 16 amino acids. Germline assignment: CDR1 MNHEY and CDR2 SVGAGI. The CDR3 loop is CASSPRREAPGNTIYF. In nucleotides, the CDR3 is TGTGCCAGCAGCCCCCGTCGGGAGGCGCCTGGAAACACCATATATTTT.

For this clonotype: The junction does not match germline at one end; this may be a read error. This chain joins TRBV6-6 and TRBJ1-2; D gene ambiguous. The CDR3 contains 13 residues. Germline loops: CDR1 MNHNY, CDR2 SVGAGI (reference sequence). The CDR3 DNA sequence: TGTGCCAGCAGTTACCAGCCAAGCTATGGCTACATCTTC. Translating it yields CASSYQPSYGYIF.

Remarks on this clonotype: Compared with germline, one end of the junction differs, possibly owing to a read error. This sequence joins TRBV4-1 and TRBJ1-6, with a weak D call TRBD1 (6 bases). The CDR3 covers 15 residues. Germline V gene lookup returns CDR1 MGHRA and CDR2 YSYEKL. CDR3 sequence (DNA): TGCGCCAGCGGCCAAGAAACGCAGGGGAATTCACCCCTCCACTTT. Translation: CASGQETQGNSPLHF.

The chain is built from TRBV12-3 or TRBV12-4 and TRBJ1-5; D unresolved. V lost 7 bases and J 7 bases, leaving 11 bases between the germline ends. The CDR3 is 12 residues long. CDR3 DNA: TGTGCCAGCACTTCCTCAGGACAGCCCCAGCATTTT. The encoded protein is CASTSSGQPQHF.

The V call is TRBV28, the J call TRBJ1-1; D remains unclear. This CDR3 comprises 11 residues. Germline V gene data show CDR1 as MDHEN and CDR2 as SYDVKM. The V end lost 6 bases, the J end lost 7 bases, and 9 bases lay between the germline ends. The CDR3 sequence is CASRKGREAFF. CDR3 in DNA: TGTGCCAGCAGGAAAGGACGTGAAGCTTTCTTT. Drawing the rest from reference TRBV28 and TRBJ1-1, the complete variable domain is DVKVTQSSRYLVKRTGEKVFLECVQDMDHENMFWYRQDPGLGLRLIYFSYDVKMKEKGDIPEGYSVSREKKERFSLILESASTNQTSMYLCASRKGREAFFGQGTRLTVV.

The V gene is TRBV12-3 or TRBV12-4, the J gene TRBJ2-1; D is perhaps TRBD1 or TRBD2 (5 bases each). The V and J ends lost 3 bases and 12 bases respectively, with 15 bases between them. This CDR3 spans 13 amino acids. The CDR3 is CASSFGAYSGQFF. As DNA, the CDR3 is TGTGCCAGCAGTTTCGGGGCTTACTCGGGGCAGTTCTTC.

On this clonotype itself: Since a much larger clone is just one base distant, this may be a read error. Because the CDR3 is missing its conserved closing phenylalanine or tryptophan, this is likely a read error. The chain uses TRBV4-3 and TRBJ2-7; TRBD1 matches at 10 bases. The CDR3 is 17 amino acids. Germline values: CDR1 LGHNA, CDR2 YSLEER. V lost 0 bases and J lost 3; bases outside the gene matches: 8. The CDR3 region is CASSQDGGGQGIYEQYL. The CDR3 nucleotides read TGCGCCAGCAGCCAAGATGGAGGGGGACAGGGGATCTACGAGCAGTACCTC.

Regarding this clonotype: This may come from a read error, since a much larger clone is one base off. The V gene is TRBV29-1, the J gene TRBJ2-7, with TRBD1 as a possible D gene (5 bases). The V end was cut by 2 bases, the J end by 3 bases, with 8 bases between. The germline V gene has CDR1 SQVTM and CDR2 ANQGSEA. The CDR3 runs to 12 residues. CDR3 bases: TGCAGCGTTGAACCAGGGTTCTACGAGCAGTACTTC. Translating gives CSVEPGFYEQYF.

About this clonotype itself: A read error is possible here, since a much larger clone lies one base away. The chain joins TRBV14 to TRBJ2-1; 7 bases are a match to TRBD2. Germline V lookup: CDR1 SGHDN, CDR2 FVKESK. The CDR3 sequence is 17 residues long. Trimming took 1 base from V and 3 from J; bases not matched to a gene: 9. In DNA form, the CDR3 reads TGTGCCAGCAGCCAAGTTTGGGGCGGGAGCTACTACAATGAGCAGTTCTTC. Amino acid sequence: CASSQVWGGSYYNEQFF. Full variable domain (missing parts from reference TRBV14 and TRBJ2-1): EAGVTQFPSHSVIEKGQTVTLRCDPISGHDNLYWYRRVMGKEIKFLLHFVKESKQDESGMPNNRFLAERTGGTYSTLKVQPAELEDSGVYFCASSQVWGGSYYNEQFFGPGTRLTVL.

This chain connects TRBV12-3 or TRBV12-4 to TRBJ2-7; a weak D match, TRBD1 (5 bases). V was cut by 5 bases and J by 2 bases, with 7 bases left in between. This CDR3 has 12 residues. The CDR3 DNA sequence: TGTGCCAGCAGTCCGGACACCTACGAGCAGTACTTC. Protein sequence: CASSPDTYEQYF.

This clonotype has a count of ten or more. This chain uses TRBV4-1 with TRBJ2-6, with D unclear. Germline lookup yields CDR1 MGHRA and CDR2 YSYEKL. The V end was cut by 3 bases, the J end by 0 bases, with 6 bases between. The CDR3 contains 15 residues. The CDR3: CASSQSVSGANVLTF. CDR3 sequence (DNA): TGCGCCAGCAGCCAGTCGGTCTCTGGGGCCAACGTCCTGACTTTC.

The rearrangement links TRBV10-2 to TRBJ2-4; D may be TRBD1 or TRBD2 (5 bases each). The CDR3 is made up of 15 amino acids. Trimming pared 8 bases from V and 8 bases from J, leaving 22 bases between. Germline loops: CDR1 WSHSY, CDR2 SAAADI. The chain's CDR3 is CASVGRAGREHIQYF. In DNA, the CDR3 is TGCGCCAGCGTTGGGCGGGCAGGGAGAGAGCACATTCAGTACTTC.

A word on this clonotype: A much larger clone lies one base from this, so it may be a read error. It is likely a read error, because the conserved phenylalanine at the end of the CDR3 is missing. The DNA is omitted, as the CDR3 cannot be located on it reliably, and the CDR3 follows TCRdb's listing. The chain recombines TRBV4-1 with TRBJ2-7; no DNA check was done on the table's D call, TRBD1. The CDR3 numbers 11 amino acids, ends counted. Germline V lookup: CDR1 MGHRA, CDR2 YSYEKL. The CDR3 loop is CASSQEGRGSL.

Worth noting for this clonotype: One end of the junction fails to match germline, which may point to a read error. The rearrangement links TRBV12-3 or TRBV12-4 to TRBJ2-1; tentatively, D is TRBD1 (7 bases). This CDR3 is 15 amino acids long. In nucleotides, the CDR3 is TGTACCAGCAGTTTTGGGCAGGGGGGAAGTAATGAGCAGTTCTTC. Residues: CTSSFGQGGSNEQFF.

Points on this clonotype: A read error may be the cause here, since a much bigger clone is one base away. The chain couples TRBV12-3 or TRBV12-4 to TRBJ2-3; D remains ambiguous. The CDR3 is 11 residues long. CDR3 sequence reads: CASRNFYTKYF. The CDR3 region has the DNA TGTGCCAGCCGGAATTTCTATACGAAGTATTTT.

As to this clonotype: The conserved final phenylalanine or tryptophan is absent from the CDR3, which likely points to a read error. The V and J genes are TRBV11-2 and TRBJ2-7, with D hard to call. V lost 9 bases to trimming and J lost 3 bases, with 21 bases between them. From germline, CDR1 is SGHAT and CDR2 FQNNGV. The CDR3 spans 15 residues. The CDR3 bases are TGTGCCAGTAGCAAGCAAACGGAACAGAACTACGAGCAGTACTAC. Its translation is CASSKQTEQNYEQYY.

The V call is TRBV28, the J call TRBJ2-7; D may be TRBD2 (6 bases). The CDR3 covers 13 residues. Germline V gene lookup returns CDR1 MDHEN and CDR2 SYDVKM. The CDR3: CGSGDGPADEQYF. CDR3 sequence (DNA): TGTGGATCGGGGGACGGGCCCGCGGACGAGCAGTACTTC.

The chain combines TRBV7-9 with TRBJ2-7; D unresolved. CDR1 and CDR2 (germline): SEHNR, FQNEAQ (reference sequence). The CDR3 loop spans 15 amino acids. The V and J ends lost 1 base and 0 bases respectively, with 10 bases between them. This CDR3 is CASSLGNVLSYEQYF. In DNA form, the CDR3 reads TGTGCCAGCAGCTTAGGTAACGTCCTCTCCTACGAGCAGTACTTC.

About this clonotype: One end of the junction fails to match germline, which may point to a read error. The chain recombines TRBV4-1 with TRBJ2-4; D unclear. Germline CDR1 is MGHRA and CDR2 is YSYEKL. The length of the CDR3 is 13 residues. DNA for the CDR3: TGCGCCAGCAGCCGAGGTGTTTCAGTCATTCAGTGCTTC. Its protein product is CASSRGVSVIQCF.

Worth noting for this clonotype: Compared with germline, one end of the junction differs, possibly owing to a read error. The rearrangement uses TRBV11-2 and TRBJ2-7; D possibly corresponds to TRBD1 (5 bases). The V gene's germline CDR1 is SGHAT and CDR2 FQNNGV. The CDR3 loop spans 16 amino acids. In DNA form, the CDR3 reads TGTGCCAGCAGCTTAGTGTTCAGGGCAGGTTTGTGCGAGAAGTACTTC. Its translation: CASSLVFRAGLCEKYF. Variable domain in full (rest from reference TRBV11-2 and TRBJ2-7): EAGVAQSPRYKIIEKRQSVAFWCNPISGHATLYWYQQILGQGPKLLIQFQNNGVVDDSQLPKDRFSAERLKGVDSTLKIQPAKLEDSAVYLCASSLVFRAGLCEKYFGPGTRLTVT.

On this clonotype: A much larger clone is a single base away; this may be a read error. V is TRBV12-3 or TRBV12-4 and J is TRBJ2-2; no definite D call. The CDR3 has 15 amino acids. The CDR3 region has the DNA TGTGCCACCAGTTTAGGAGCCTCGAACACCGGGGAGCTGTTTTTT. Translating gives CATSLGASNTGELFF.

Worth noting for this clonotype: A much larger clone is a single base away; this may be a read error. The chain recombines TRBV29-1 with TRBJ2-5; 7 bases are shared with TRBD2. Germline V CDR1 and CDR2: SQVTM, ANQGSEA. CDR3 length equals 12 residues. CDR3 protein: CIAREVGKTQYF. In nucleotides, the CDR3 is TGCATCGCCCGGGAGGTCGGGAAGACCCAGTACTTC.

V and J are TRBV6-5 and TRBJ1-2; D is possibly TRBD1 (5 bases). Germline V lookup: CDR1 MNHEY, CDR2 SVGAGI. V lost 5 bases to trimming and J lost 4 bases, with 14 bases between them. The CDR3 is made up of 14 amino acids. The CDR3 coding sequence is TGTGCCAGCAGTCTAACCTGGGACCCCTATGGCTACACCTTC. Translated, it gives CASSLTWDPYGYTF.

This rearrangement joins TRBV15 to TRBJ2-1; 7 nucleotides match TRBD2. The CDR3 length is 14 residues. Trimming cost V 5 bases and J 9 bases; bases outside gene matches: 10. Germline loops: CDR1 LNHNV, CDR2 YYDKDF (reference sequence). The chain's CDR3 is CATSSSGGSGEQFF. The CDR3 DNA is TGTGCCACCAGCTCTAGCGGAGGGAGTGGTGAGCAGTTCTTC.